These 22 T cell receptor beta chains share one sample of origin, sequenced in a study of cytomegalovirus exposure and HLA in healthy donors. Primers for the PCR totalled 60 Vbeta and 13 Jbeta. Using immunoSEQ multiplex PCR, the repertoire was profiled, and TCRdb retains in-frame clones only, with some absent. This repertoire includes approximately 100,000 clones. The sequenced material came from PBMCs. These receptors came from a man aged 50 to 59 in good health and CMV-seronegative.

The chain recombines TRBV6-1 with TRBJ1-2, with no clear D. CDR1 is MNHNS, CDR2 SASEGT, per germline. The ends were cut back, 4 bases at V and 5 bases at J, with 11 bases in the middle. The CDR3 has 13 amino acids. The CDR3 nucleotides are TGTGCCAGCAGTGCTCAGGATTTGTATGGCTACACCTTC. It encodes CASSAQDLYGYTF.

The chain combines TRBV6-5 with TRBJ1-3; D gene unclear. Germline V gives CDR1 MNHEY, CDR2 SVGAGI. The CDR3 length is 15 residues. The germline V and J ends were trimmed by 8 bases and 1 base, with 15 bases remaining between them. DNA of the CDR3: TGTGCCAGCTGTCCCATCGTCGGGTCTGGAAACACCATATATTTT. Translating gives CASCPIVGSGNTIYF.

The chain links TRBV30 to TRBJ2-3, with TRBD2 matching 14 bases. The J segment lost 14 bases and the V segment lost 7 bases, leaving 17 bases of the junction unmatched. The CDR3 extends over 15 amino acids. The germline V gene has CDR1 GTSNPN and CDR2 SVGIG (reference sequence). Here the CDR3 DNA reads TGTGCCTCTGAAAAGGGACTAGCGGGAGTCTCGGGAATGTATTTT. Amino acid sequence: CASEKGLAGVSGMYF.

The rearrangement links TRBV6-6 to TRBJ2-5, with 9 nucleotides matching TRBD1. CDR1 MNHNY and CDR2 SVGAGI come from the germline V gene (reference sequence). The CDR3 length is 14 residues. Trimming removed 6 bases from V and 4 bases from J; junction bases left unmatched: 6. Written as DNA, the CDR3 is TGTGCCAGCAGAAGGACAGGGGATAGAGAGACCCAGTACTTC. This translates into CASRRTGDRETQYF.

This chain links TRBV5-6 with TRBJ1-1, with a weak D call TRBD1 (5 bases). The CDR3 runs to 16 residues. The ends were cut back, 6 bases at V and 5 bases at J, with 23 bases in the middle. Germline V gene lookup returns CDR1 SGHDT and CDR2 YYEEEE. This CDR3 is CASTWGGVRFGTEAFF. The CDR3 coding sequence is TGTGCCAGCACCTGGGGAGGGGTCAGGTTTGGTACTGAAGCTTTCTTT.

The chain combines TRBV7-9 with TRBJ2-5, with a tentative D call TRBD2 (5 bases). The DNA end favors TRBJ2-7, so the J call may be wrong. This CDR3 has 14 amino acids. CDR1 is SEHNR, CDR2 FQNEAQ, per germline (reference sequence). The CDR3 DNA reads as TGTGCCAGCAGCTTGGTGGGGAGCTCCTACGAGCAGTACTTC. Its protein product is CASSLVGSSYEQYF.

The V and J genes are TRBV11-2 and TRBJ2-1; 8 nucleotides line up with TRBD1. The CDR3 consists of 15 residues. Trimming cost V 2 bases and J 0 bases; bases outside gene matches: 0. The germline gives CDR1 SGHAT, CDR2 FQNNGV. This CDR3 is CASSLTGGSYNEQFF. The CDR3 nucleotides read TGTGCCAGCAGCTTAACAGGGGGCTCCTACAATGAGCAGTTCTTC.

The V gene is TRBV10-3, the J gene TRBJ1-1; no reliable D call. Germline CDR1 reads ENHRY; CDR2 reads SYGVKD. This CDR3 comprises 16 residues. Trimming left V 3 bases short and J 1 base short, with 15 bases between. CDR3 DNA sequence: TGTGCCATCAGTGAACCAACAACCGGGAAGAACACTGAAGCTTTCTTT. Translating it yields CAISEPTTGKNTEAFF.

V usage is TRBV9 and J usage is TRBJ2-1; 15 nucleotides agree with TRBD2. The CDR3 sequence is 16 residues long. CDR1 is SGDLS and CDR2 is YYNGEE in the germline V gene. J gave up 7 bases and V 0 bases, and 2 bases lay outside the gene matches. The CDR3 sequence is CASSVAGTSGGNEQFF. CDR3 in DNA: TGTGCCAGCAGCGTAGCCGGGACTAGCGGGGGGAATGAGCAGTTCTTC. Full variable domain (missing parts from reference TRBV9 and TRBJ2-1): DSGVTQTPKHLITATGQRVTLRCSPRSGDLSVYWYQQSLDQGLQFLIQYYNGEERAKGNILERFSAQQFPDLHSELNLSSLELGDSALYFCASSVAGTSGGNEQFFGPGTRLTVL.

V is TRBV7-2 and J is TRBJ2-3, with unresolved D. The CDR3 loop spans 13 amino acids. Deletions cut 3 bases from V and 6 bases from J, with 10 bases between. The germline V gene encodes CDR1 SGHTA and CDR2 FQGNSA. The CDR3 reads CASSFVGEDTQYF. The CDR3 nucleotides are TGTGCCAGCAGCTTTGTTGGTGAGGATACGCAGTATTTT.

The chain is built from TRBV27 and TRBJ2-5, with a weak D call TRBD1 (6 bases). The CDR3 extends over 13 amino acids. V gave up 5 bases and J gave up 5 bases, with 12 bases separating them. CDR1 is MNHEY, CDR2 SMNVEV, per germline (reference sequence). This CDR3 reads CASSTGRGETQYF. The CDR3 nucleotides read TGTGCCAGCAGTACAGGGCGTGGGGAGACCCAGTACTTC.

This clone is deemed medium-sized (0.01 to 0.1%) by its frequency. The CDR3 DNA reads as TGCGCCAGCAGCCAAGGATACACAGGGGTAGACCAGCCCCAGCATTTT. Translation gives CASSQGYTGVDQPQHF. The gene calls are TRBV4-1 and TRBJ1-5; the match to TRBD1 covers 7 bases. This CDR3 is 16 amino acids long. Germline assignment: CDR1 MGHRA and CDR2 YSYEKL. The junction had 10 bases not matched to a gene; V was cut back by 1 base and J by 7 bases.

The V gene is TRBV18, the J gene TRBJ2-3; D may be TRBD2 (6 bases). Trimming took 6 bases from V and 4 from J, leaving 14 bases between them. Germline values: CDR1 KGHSH, CDR2 LQKENI. This CDR3 has 14 amino acids. CDR3 nucleotide sequence: TGTGCCAGCTCCGAGGTCTGGGGGGCAGATACGCAGTATTTT. Translating it yields CASSEVWGADTQYF.

The chain is built from TRBV7-9 and TRBJ2-7; D remains ambiguous. The germline V gene has CDR1 SEHNR and CDR2 FQNEAQ (reference sequence). This CDR3 comprises 11 residues. V was trimmed by 5 bases and J by 3 bases, leaving 5 bases between them. CDR3 in amino acids: CASSPSYEQYF. The CDR3 nucleotides read TGTGCCAGCAGCCCGAGCTACGAGCAGTACTTC.

This chain joins TRBV6-5 and TRBJ1-2; D gene uncertain. The germline V gene has CDR1 MNHEY and CDR2 SVGAGI. There are 15 residues in the CDR3. V was shortened by 0 bases and J by 9 bases, with 17 bases between the two germline ends. The CDR3, as DNA: TGTGCCAGCAGTTACTCGATAGGACCAGGAGGTCGCTACACCTTC. This gives the protein CASSYSIGPGGRYTF.

This chain's CDR3 is CASSVGTGPGEKLFF. The CDR3 DNA reads TGTGCCAGCAGCGTCGGAACAGGGCCGGGTGAAAAACTGTTTTTT. The rearrangement links TRBV9 to TRBJ1-4, with a possible D match to TRBD1 (6 bases). The V end lost 2 bases, the J end lost 7 bases, and 15 bases lay between the germline ends. The germline V gene has CDR1 SGDLS and CDR2 YYNGEE. This CDR3 region has 15 residues.

This CDR3 is CASSSPPPGFSYEQYF. For the CDR3, the DNA is TGTGCCAGCAGCTCACCCCCTCCGGGGTTTTCCTACGAGCAGTACTTC. The V gene is TRBV11-2, the J gene TRBJ2-7, with a possible D match to TRBD2 (5 bases). The CDR3 is 16 residues long. Germline assignment: CDR1 SGHAT and CDR2 FQNNGV. V was cut by 4 bases and J by 1 base, with 17 bases left in between.

This chain links TRBV10-2 with TRBJ1-6; 9 bases are shared with TRBD1. J gave up 9 bases and V 3 bases, and 6 bases lay outside the gene matches. Germline CDR1 WSHSY, CDR2 SAAADI. CDR3 length: 15 residues. The CDR3: CASSDMTGGGSPLHF. In DNA, the CDR3 is TGCGCCAGCAGTGATATGACAGGGGGTGGTTCACCCCTCCACTTT.

This chain joins TRBV11-2 and TRBJ2-3, with 7 bases aligning to TRBD1. CDR1 and CDR2 from the germline V gene are SGHAT and FQNNGV. The CDR3 is 14 amino acids. The J segment lost 5 bases and the V segment lost 4 bases, leaving 6 bases of the junction unmatched. The CDR3 protein is CASSSGTVGDTQYF. As DNA, the CDR3 is TGTGCCAGCAGCTCCGGGACAGTTGGAGATACGCAGTATTTT.

The rearrangement joins TRBV29-1 to TRBJ2-5; 8 bases fit TRBD2. Germline lookup yields CDR1 SQVTM and CDR2 ANQGSEA. Trimming at V came to 5 bases and at J to 5 bases, leaving 10 bases not matched to a gene. There are 14 residues in the CDR3. DNA of the CDR3: TGCAGCGTTATTACTAGCGGTCGCGAGGAGACCCAGTACTTC. Protein: CSVITSGREETQYF.

The chain joins TRBV7-2 to TRBJ1-3; possible D gene TRBD1, 5 bases. This CDR3 has 14 amino acids. Germline V gene data show CDR1 as SGHTA and CDR2 as FQGNSA. Trimming took off 5 bases at V and 4 bases at J, with 12 bases between the two ends. CDR3 bases: TGTGCCAGCAGCCCGTGGGGGGGAGGAAACACCATATATTTT. Amino acid sequence: CASSPWGGGNTIYF.

The chain links TRBV19 to TRBJ1-4; no clear D gene. Germline assignment: CDR1 LNHDA and CDR2 SQIVND (reference sequence). Trimming removed 7 bases from V and 7 bases from J, with 16 bases in between. CDR3 length: 14 residues. CDR3 coding DNA: TGTGCCAGTACCGATCAGGTGACAATTGAAAAACTGTTTTTT. It is translated as CASTDQVTIEKLFF.